This T cell receptor (beta chain) appears in the sequencing data of a study of post-analysis software for immune sequencing data. As for the study in general: Recorded disease courses covered relapsing-remitting, secondary progressive and progressive-relapsing multiple sclerosis. Some patients had no subtype annotation.

This clonotype was observed a handful of times. Antigen unknown. Each TCR beta cDNA library carried unique molecular identifiers. With roughly 0.85 to 11 million T cells as the source, 450,000 to 600,000 cDNA molecules resulted. TCRdb independently ran MiXCR on the PCR reads; one entry per CDR3 protein. The repertoire holds over 700,000 distinct CDR3 sequences, with roughly 29% as singletons. Overall study results and limits: The study found significantly lower normalized Chao1 diversity in multiple sclerosis patients than in controls. Samples made in the same batch grouped tightly together by F measure. Patients used about 5 TRBV segments, including TRBV5-6, TRBV5-1 and TRBV20-1, more often than controls.

The CDR3 loop spans 15 amino acids. Trimming shortened V by 3 bases and J by 2 bases, and 12 bases separated the two germline ends. Germline V gene data show CDR1 as SEHNR and CDR2 as FQNEAQ (reference sequence). The rearrangement joins TRBV7-9 to TRBJ2-3; D is possibly TRBD1 (5 bases). Sample: blood. The TCR originated in a girl aged 10 to 17 with multiple sclerosis. The DNA for the CDR3 is TGTGCCAGCAGCTTTCTCGGCAGGGTCACAGATACGCAGTATTTT. Encoded protein: CASSFLGRVTDTQYF.